The source of this TCR beta chain is a study of T-cell reconstitution after alpha-beta-depleted transplantation in children. As it was prepared, the TCRbeta library received unique molecular identifiers. MiXCR, run by TCRdb on the PCR reads, gives a single entry per CDR3 protein. The sample gives 210,000 or so distinct CDR3 sequences, approximately 11% of which show up once; over 25% is in the top ten. This clonotype was seen at least ten times. Its antigen is unknown. Whole-study results and caveats: One year after transplant, T-cell counts and diversity came mostly from newly produced T cells.

Germline V CDR1 and CDR2: DFQATT, SNEGSKA (reference sequence). The CDR3 is 18 residues long. Trimming cost V 0 bases and J 0 bases; bases outside gene matches: 10. This sequence joins TRBV20-1 and TRBJ2-1; 8 bases map to TRBD2. The origin of this receptor is a child in the first two years of life with acute myeloid leukemia, due to receive a stem cell transplant. The starting material was PBMCs, obtained before TCRalphabeta/CD19-depleted stem cell transplant. The chain's CDR3 is CSARDRRTSRFSYNEQFF. CDR3 in DNA: TGCAGTGCTAGAGATAGGAGGACTAGCAGATTCTCCTACAATGAGCAGTTCTTC.